This TCR beta chain originates from a study of radiotherapy plus CTLA-4 blockade in lung cancer. Using immunoSEQ multiplex PCR, the repertoire was profiled, and TCRdb retains in-frame clones only, with some absent. The profile shows about 95,000 clones, about 80% of them singletons. The CDR3 contains 16 residues. V was cut by 4 bases and J by 6 bases, with 19 bases left in between. CDR1 is MNHEY and CDR2 is SMNVEV in the germline V gene (reference sequence). This clone turned up a few times. Antigen unknown. Findings of the study overall: Tumor-origin TCR clones grew in blood after radiotherapy plus ipilimumab.

This clonotype was obtained from a human donor with non-small cell lung cancer who had stable disease on radiotherapy plus ipilimumab. The specimen comprised peripheral blood, sampled from a patient treated with radiotherapy plus ipilimumab. V gene TRBV27 combines with J gene TRBJ2-1; D is possibly TRBD1 (6 bases). The CDR3 DNA reads as TGTGCCAGCAGTTCCAGGGGTCAATCGGAAGGCAATGAGCAGTTCTTC. It encodes CASSSRGQSEGNEQFF.